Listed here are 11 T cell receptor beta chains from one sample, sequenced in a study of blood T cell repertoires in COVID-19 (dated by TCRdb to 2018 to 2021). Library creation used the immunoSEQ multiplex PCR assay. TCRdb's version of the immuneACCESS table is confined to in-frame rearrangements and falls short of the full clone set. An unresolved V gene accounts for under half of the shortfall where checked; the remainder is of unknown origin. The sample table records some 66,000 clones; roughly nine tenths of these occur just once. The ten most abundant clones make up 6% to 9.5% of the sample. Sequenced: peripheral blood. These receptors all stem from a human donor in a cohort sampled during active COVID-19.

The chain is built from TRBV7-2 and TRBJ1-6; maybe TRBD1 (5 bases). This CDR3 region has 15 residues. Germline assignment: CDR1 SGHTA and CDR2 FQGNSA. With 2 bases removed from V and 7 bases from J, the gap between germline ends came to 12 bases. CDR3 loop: CASSLISGQNSPLHF. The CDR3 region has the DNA TGTGCCAGCAGCTTAATATCAGGGCAAAATTCACCCCTCCACTTT.

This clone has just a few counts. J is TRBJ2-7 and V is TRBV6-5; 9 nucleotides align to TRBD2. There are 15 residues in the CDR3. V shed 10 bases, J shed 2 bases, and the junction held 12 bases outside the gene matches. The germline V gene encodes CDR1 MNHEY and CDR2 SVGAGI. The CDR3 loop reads CATSPTSGDPYEQYF. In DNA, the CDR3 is TGTGCCACCTCACCGACTAGCGGAGATCCCTACGAGCAGTACTTC.

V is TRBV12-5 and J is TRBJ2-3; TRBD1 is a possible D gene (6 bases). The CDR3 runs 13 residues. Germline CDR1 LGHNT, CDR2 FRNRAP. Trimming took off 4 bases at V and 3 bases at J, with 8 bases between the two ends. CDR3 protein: CASGYGQTDTQYF. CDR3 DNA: TGTGCTAGTGGTTATGGACAGACAGATACGCAGTATTTT.

The CDR3 coding sequence is TGTGCCAGCAGAGTATCTGGGGCCCAAAACTATGGCTACACCTTC. It specifies CASRVSGAQNYGYTF. V gene TRBV7-9 combines with J gene TRBJ1-2; D possibly corresponds to TRBD1 (5 bases). Germline V gives CDR1 SEHNR, CDR2 FQNEAQ (reference sequence). The CDR3 contains 15 residues. V gave up 6 bases and J gave up 2 bases, with 16 bases separating them.

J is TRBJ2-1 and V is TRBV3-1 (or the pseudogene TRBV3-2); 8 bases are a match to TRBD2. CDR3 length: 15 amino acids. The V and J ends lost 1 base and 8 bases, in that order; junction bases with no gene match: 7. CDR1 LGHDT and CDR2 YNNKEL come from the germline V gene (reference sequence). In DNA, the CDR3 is TGTGCCAGCAGCCAAGGTGGGGCTAGCGGGCATGAGCAGTTCTTC. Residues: CASSQGGASGHEQFF.

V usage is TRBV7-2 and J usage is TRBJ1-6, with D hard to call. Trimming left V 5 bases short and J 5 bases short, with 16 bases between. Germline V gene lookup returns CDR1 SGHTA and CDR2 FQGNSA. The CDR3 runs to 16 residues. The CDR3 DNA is TGTGCCAGCAGCCGGCAAGGCGGCAGCAATAATTCACCCCTCCACTTT. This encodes CASSRQGGSNNSPLHF.

The CDR3 is CASSPGTGLSPLHF. The CDR3 region has the DNA TGTGCCAGCAGCCCCGGGACAGGGCTTTCACCCCTCCACTTT. V and J are TRBV2 and TRBJ1-6; 9 bases line up with TRBD1. After removal of 6 bases from V and 9 bases from J, the junction contained 6 bases not matched to a gene. The CDR3 runs to 14 residues. The germline V gene has CDR1 SNHLY and CDR2 FYNNEI.

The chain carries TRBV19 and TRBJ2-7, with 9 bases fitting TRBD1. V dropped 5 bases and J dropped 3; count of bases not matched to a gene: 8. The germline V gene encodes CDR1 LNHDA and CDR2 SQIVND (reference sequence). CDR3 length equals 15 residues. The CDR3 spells CASSGPGTGSYEQYF. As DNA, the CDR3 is TGTGCCAGTAGTGGCCCCGGGACAGGGAGCTACGAGCAGTACTTC.

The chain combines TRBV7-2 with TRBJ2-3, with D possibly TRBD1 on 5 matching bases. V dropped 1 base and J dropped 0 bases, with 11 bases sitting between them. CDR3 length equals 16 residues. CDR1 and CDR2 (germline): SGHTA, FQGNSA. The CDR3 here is CASSLEGFPSTDTQYF. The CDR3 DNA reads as TGTGCCAGCAGCTTAGAGGGGTTTCCTAGCACAGATACGCAGTATTTT.

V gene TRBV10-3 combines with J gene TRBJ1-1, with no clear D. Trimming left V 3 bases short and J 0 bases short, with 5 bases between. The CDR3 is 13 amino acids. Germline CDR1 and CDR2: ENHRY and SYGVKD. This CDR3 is CAISDQMNTEAFF. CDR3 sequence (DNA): TGTGCCATCAGTGATCAGATGAACACTGAAGCTTTCTTT.

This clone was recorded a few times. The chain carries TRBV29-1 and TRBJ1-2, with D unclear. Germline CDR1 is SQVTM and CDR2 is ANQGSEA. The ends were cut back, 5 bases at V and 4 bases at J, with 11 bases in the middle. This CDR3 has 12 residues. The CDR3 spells CSVRTGGYGYTF. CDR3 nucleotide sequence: TGCAGCGTTAGGACGGGAGGCTATGGCTACACCTTC.